The 9 T cell receptor beta chains presented below share a single source sample, sequenced in a study of long-term antiretroviral therapy in people with HIV. Sequencing relied on immunoSEQ assay v3.0, run at survey level. Assay used: immunoSEQ multiplex PCR; TCRdb lists only in-frame clones, some missing. The data show about 35,000 clones, with about four fifths seen just once and roughly 3.5% held by the top ten. Sequenced material: unsorted PBMCs, taken 3 years after starting antiretroviral therapy. The receptors were sampled from a man in his forties or fifties with HIV.

This clone was seen a handful of times. The chain couples TRBV6-6 to TRBJ2-7, with D possibly TRBD2 on 6 matching bases. The length of the CDR3 is 14 residues. V lost 8 bases and J 2 bases, leaving 16 bases between the germline ends. CDR1 MNHNY and CDR2 SVGAGI come from the germline V gene (reference sequence). This chain's CDR3 is CASAQGGRTYEQYF. The CDR3 region has the DNA TGTGCCAGCGCCCAAGGAGGGAGAACCTACGAGCAGTACTTC.

The chain is built from TRBV10-3 and TRBJ2-5; TRBD2 aligns across 10 bases. V was clipped by 0 bases and J by 2 bases; unmatched bases: 3. The CDR3 totals 16 residues. From germline, CDR1 is ENHRY and CDR2 SYGVKD. The CDR3 is CAISESTLAGQETQYF. In nucleotides, the CDR3 is TGTGCCATCAGTGAGTCGACACTAGCGGGGCAAGAGACCCAGTACTTC.

In regard to this clone: At one end, the junction sequence differs from germline, possibly due to a read error. J is TRBJ2-4 and V is TRBV10-3, with no clear D. The CDR3 length is 11 residues. Per the germline V gene, CDR1 is ENHRY and CDR2 is SYGVKD. CDR3 sequence: CAINHRPLRNF. CDR3 DNA sequence: TGTGCCATCAATCATAGACCTTTGAGGAACTTC.

The chain links TRBV6-1 to TRBJ1-4; maybe TRBD1 (6 bases). This CDR3 is built from 15 residues. Per the germline V gene, CDR1 is MNHNS and CDR2 is SASEGT. V lost 4 bases and J lost 0, with 9 bases in between. This chain's CDR3 is CASSGTEATNEKLFF. Here the CDR3 DNA reads TGTGCCAGCAGTGGGACAGAAGCAACTAATGAAAAACTGTTTTTT.

The count of this clone is one. The V and J genes are TRBV7-9 and TRBJ2-1, with 10 bases identical to TRBD1. Trimming took 5 bases from V and 9 from J; bases not matched to a gene: 10. The CDR3 runs 15 residues. Germline CDR1 reads SEHNR; CDR2 reads FQNEAQ (reference sequence). CDR3 coding DNA: TGTGCCAGCAGCCCGCCCGGACAGGGGGTCACTGAGCAGTTCTTC. This gives the protein CASSPPGQGVTEQFF.

A single count supports this clone. It is likely a read error: a sequence one base away is far more abundant. The chain has TRBV7-8 and TRBJ1-2; TRBD1 matches 8 bases. CDR3 length equals 13 residues. Germline assignment: CDR1 SGHVS and CDR2 FQNEAQ. With V trimmed by 5 bases and J by 4 bases, 3 bases remained unmatched. The CDR3 region is CASSRDRTYGYTF. Written as DNA, the CDR3 is TGTGCCAGCAGCCGGGACAGGACCTATGGCTACACCTTC.

The chain employs TRBV7-6 and TRBJ1-1; D is unclear. V was trimmed by 5 bases and J by 8 bases, leaving 15 bases between them. This CDR3 is built from 13 residues. Looked up from germline, CDR1 is SGHVS and CDR2 is FNYEAQ. CDR3 bases: TGTGCCAGCAGCCTCATGACCGGACCAGAAGCTTTCTTT. Translation: CASSLMTGPEAFF.

J is TRBJ2-7 and V is TRBV5-4; 10 bases map to TRBD1. This CDR3 has 14 amino acids. V shed 4 bases and J 4 bases; nucleotides not matched to a gene: 5. The germline V gene encodes CDR1 SGHNT and CDR2 YYREEE (reference sequence). The CDR3 bases are TGTGCCAGCAGCAAGGGACAGGGGAGGTACGAGCAGTACTTC. It specifies CASSKGQGRYEQYF.

CDR3 DNA sequence: TGTGCCTGGATCCGGACTCGGGGGTTGGGGACCCAGTACTTC. Translated: CAWIRTRGLGTQYF. This chain uses TRBV30 with TRBJ2-5, with D maybe TRBD2 (6 bases). V was shortened by 4 bases and J by 7 bases, with 19 bases between the two germline ends. The CDR3 is 14 residues long. Per germline, CDR1 GTSNPN and CDR2 SVGIG (reference sequence).